This is a list of T cell receptor beta chains from one sample in a study of response to subunit inactivated influenza vaccine. TCRdb re-derived calls from the RT-PCR reads in MiXCR, one entry per CDR3 protein. The sample has under 500,000 distinct CDR3 sequences; 9.5% to 13% are singletons. This specimen consisted of PBMCs from blood, obtained roughly 46 days after vaccination. The receptors shown here come from a middle-aged man who received an inactivated influenza vaccine. Both conserved end residues are part of each CDR3. The D gene is left open where the match is weak. A row's size may be missing; if present it is once, few, many or a size class.

v_gene	d_gene	abundance	j_gene	CDR3aa	CDR3nt
TRBV6-1	TRBD1	few	TRBJ2-5	CAIQGAGASEETQYF	TGTGCCATCCAGGGGGCGGGCGCCTCGGAAGAGACCCAGTACTTC
TRBV6-6	.	.	TRBJ2-1	CASSYPPQWF	TGTGCCAGCAGTTACCCCCCTCAATGGTTC
TRBV20-1	TRBD1	many	TRBJ1-1	CSARDGRGGGSNTEAFF	TGCAGTGCTAGAGATGGGAGAGGAGGGGGCTCAAACACTGAAGCTTTCTTT
TRBV7-9	TRBD1	.	TRBJ2-1	CASSLGGGGLNEQFF	TGTGCCAGCAGCTTAGGAGGGGGCGGGCTAAATGAGCAGTTCTTC
TRBV5-1	.	.	TRBJ2-5	CASSLVGDTETQYF	TGCGCCAGCAGCTTGGTAGGGGACACAGAGACCCAGTACTTC
TRBV29-1	.	few	TRBJ2-3	CSVVGRFNTQYF	TGCAGCGTTGTGGGTCGTTTCAATACGCAGTATTTT
TRBV7-2	.	many	TRBJ1-5	CASSLVAGGQGSNQPQHF	TGTGCCAGCAGCTTAGTCGCGGGTGGGCAGGGGAGCAATCAGCCCCAGCATTTT
TRBV7-9	.	many	TRBJ2-3	CASSLLSAGDTQYF	TGTGCCAGCAGCCTTTTATCGGCGGGAGATACGCAGTATTTT
TRBV20-1	TRBD1	many	TRBJ2-7	CSADRGSYEQYF	TGCAGTGCTGACAGGGGCTCCTACGAGCAGTACTTC
TRBV7-2	.	many	TRBJ1-2	CASSLAGGKNGYTF	TGTGCCAGCAGCTTAGCCGGGGGTAAGAATGGCTACACCTTC
TRBV5-1	TRBD1	.	TRBJ2-6	CASSLSRTGRVLTF	TGCGCCAGCAGCTTGTCTAGGACAGGGCGCGTCCTGACTTTC
TRBV6-1	TRBD2	many	TRBJ2-5	CASNEAGGPQETQYF	TGTGCCAGCAACGAGGCGGGGGGGCCCCAAGAGACCCAGTACTTC
TRBV5-1	TRBD2	.	TRBJ2-1	CASSLGGGRGYNEQFF	TGCGCCAGCAGCTTGGGAGGCGGGAGAGGTTACAATGAGCAGTTCTTC
TRBV28	.	many	TRBJ2-7	CASSMTDNEQYF	TGTGCCAGCAGTATGACAGATAACGAGCAGTACTTC
TRBV12-3/TRBV12-4	.	.	TRBJ1-1	CASSHGLTTEAFF	TGTGCCAGCAGTCATGGACTGACCACTGAAGCTTTCTTT
TRBV12-3/TRBV12-4	TRBD2	many	TRBJ2-1	CASIRWGLAGQYNEQFF	TGTGCCAGCATCCGTTGGGGACTAGCGGGCCAGTACAATGAGCAGTTCTTC
TRBV27	TRBD1	.	TRBJ1-1	CASRMTGATEAFF	TGTGCCAGCAGAATGACAGGGGCCACTGAAGCTTTCTTT
TRBV12-3/TRBV12-4	TRBD2	.	TRBJ2-1	CASIHLGRGTFQQFF	TGTGCCAGCATCCACCTAGGGCGGGGGACCTTTCAGCAGTTCTTC
TRBV15	.	.	TRBJ2-3	CATRTRESTDTQYF	TGTGCCACCAGAACGAGGGAGAGCACAGATACGCAGTATTTT
TRBV6-2/TRBV6-3	.	.	TRBJ1-4	CASSYGGRTNEKLFF	TGTGCCAGCAGTTATGGGGGGCGTACTAATGAAAAACTGTTTTTT
TRBV20-1	TRBD2	few	TRBJ2-3	CSAPTGTTHTDTQYF	TGCAGTGCGCCCACCGGGACTACTCACACAGATACGCAGTATTTT
TRBV29-1	TRBD1	few	TRBJ2-5	CSVRPGGRETQYF	TGCAGCGTTCGACCAGGGGGACGGGAGACCCAGTACTTC
TRBV5-1	.	many	TRBJ2-7	CASSPTGFEQYF	TGCGCCAGCAGCCCTACAGGGTTCGAGCAGTACTTC
TRBV5-6	.	.	TRBJ2-1	CASSLKVSNEQFF	TGTGCCAGCAGCTTGAAGGTTTCCAATGAGCAGTTCTTC
TRBV12-3/TRBV12-4	TRBD2	many	TRBJ2-1	CASTPWGGGQYYNEQFF	TGTGCCAGCACCCCTTGGGGGGGAGGGCAATACTACAATGAGCAGTTCTTC
TRBV20-1	TRBD2	many	TRBJ2-7	CSARDFGSGREQYF	TGCAGTGCTAGAGATTTTGGTAGCGGGCGCGAGCAGTACTTC
TRBV27	TRBD1	.	TRBJ2-3	CASSPQTGFTDTQYF	TGTGCCAGCAGTCCCCAGACAGGGTTCACAGATACGCAGTATTTT
TRBV4-1	TRBD1	.	TRBJ1-1	CASSPGTGRRITEAFF	TGCGCCAGCAGCCCCGGGACAGGGAGAAGGATAACTGAAGCTTTCTTT
TRBV7-8	.	many	TRBJ2-1	CASTQSGTVSYNEQFF	TGTGCCAGCACCCAATCCGGGACGGTCTCCTACAATGAGCAGTTCTTC
TRBV15	TRBD1	few	TRBJ1-2	CATSIGGQGARGYTF	TGTGCCACCAGCATTGGGGGACAGGGGGCTCGTGGCTACACCTTC
TRBV6-1	.	many	TRBJ2-1	CASSESPGDNEQFF	TGTGCCAGCAGTGAATCGCCCGGAGACAATGAGCAGTTCTTC
TRBV6-6	TRBD1	.	TRBJ1-4	CATMDRDNEKLFF	TGTGCCACTATGGACAGGGATAATGAAAAACTGTTTTTT
TRBV4-2	TRBD2	.	TRBJ2-3	CASSQPSGGIADTQYF	TGTGCCAGCAGCCAGCCTAGCGGGGGGATTGCAGATACGCAGTATTTT
TRBV20-1	.	few	TRBJ2-5	CSAQGTNQETQYF	TGCAGTGCTCAAGGGACAAACCAAGAGACCCAGTACTTC
TRBV7-9	TRBD1	.	TRBJ2-5	CASSRRVPAGGETQYF	TGTGCCAGCAGCCGGCGGGTCCCGGCAGGGGGAGAGACCCAGTACTTC
TRBV12-3/TRBV12-4	TRBD1	many	TRBJ2-1	CASSPHRGPYNEQFF	TGTGCCAGCAGCCCCCACAGGGGACCCTACAATGAGCAGTTCTTC
TRBV12-3/TRBV12-4	.	many	TRBJ2-1	CASSSTSDKALEQFF	TGTGCCAGCAGCTCTACATCCGACAAGGCCCTTGAGCAGTTCTTC
TRBV29-1	TRBD2	.	TRBJ2-3	CSVEGGLLAGRRTDTQYF	TGCAGCGTTGAAGGGGGCCTTCTAGCGGGAAGGCGCACAGATACGCAGTATTTT
TRBV4-3	.	many	TRBJ1-2	CASSLQRGANYGYTF	TGCGCCAGCAGCCTCCAAAGGGGGGCTAACTATGGCTACACCTTC
TRBV10-3	.	many	TRBJ2-5	CAINRDTQETQYF	TGTGCCATCAATCGGGACACCCAAGAGACCCAGTACTTC
TRBV3-1	.	.	TRBJ2-3	CASSPRRTSTDTQYF	TGTGCCAGCAGCCCCAGGCGGACTAGCACAGATACGCAGTATTTT
TRBV5-1	.	many	TRBJ1-1	CASSKEGRGTEAFF	TGCGCCAGCAGCAAGGAGGGCAGGGGAACAGAAGCTTTCTTT
TRBV7-6	TRBD2	few	TRBJ2-7	CASSLASGGAVFYEQYF	TGTGCCAGCAGCTTAGCTAGCGGGGGGGCCGTTTTCTACGAGCAGTACTTC
TRBV7-3	.	.	TRBJ2-3	CASNSGAYTDTQYF	TGTGCCAGCAATTCGGGGGCCTACACAGATACGCAGTATTTT
TRBV9	.	.	TRBJ2-2	CASNKGGSIRAGELFF	TGTGCCAGCAACAAAGGTGGTTCAATCCGGGCCGGGGAGCTGTTTTTT
TRBV29-1	TRBD2	.	TRBJ2-7	CSVDAGGTYEQYF	TGCAGCGTTGATGCGGGAGGGACCTACGAGCAGTACTTC
TRBV20-1	.	.	TRBJ2-1	CSARDPGTPNEQFF	TGCAGTGCTAGAGATCCCGGGACTCCAAATGAGCAGTTCTTC
TRBV21-1	.	.	TRBJ2-5	CASSKNSPYQETQYF	TGTGCCAGCAGCAAAAATAGCCCCTACCAAGAGACCCAGTACTTC
TRBV20-1	.	few	TRBJ1-3	CSARDYYSGNTIYF	TGCAGTGCTAGGGACTATTACTCTGGAAACACCATATATTTT
TRBV20-1	TRBD2	many	TRBJ2-5	CSARPGLAGGPRGTQYF	TGCAGTGCTAGGCCGGGACTAGCGGGAGGGCCGAGAGGGACCCAGTACTTC
TRBV29-1	.	.	TRBJ1-4	CSVQSSNEKLFF	TGCAGCGTTCAGAGCTCTAATGAAAAACTGTTTTTT
TRBV3-1	.	.	TRBJ1-1	CASCYRGRTNTEAFF	TGTGCCAGCTGCTATCGAGGACGGACGAACACTGAAGCTTTCTTT